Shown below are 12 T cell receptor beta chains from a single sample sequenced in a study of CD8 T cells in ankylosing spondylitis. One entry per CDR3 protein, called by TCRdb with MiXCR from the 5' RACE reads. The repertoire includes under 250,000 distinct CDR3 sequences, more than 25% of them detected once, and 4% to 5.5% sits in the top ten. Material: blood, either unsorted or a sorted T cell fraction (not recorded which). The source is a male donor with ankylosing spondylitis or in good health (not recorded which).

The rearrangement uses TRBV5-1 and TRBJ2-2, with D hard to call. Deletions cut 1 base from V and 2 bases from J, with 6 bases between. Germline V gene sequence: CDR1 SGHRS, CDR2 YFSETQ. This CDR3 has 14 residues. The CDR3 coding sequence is TGCGCCAGCAGCTTGTTCGATAACACCGGGGAGCTGTTTTTT. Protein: CASSLFDNTGELFF. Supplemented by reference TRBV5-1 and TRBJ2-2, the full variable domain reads KAGVTQTPRYLIKTRGQQVTLSCSPISGHRSVSWYQQTPGQGLQFLFEYFSETQRNKGNFPGRFSGRQFSNSRSEMNVSTLELGDSALYLCASSLFDNTGELFFGEGSRLTVL.

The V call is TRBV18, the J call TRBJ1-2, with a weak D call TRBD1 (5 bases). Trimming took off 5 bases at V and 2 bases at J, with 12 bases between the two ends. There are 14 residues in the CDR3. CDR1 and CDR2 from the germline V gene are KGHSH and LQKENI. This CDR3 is CASSEDSQNYGYTF. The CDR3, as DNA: TGTGCCAGCTCAGAAGACAGCCAAAACTATGGCTACACCTTC. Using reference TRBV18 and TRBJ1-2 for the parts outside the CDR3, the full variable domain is NAGVMQNPRHLVRRRGQEARLRCSPMKGHSHVYWYRQLPEEGLKFMVYLQKENIIDESGMPKERFSAEFPKEGPSILRIQQVVRGDSAAYFCASSEDSQNYGYTFGSGTRLTVV.

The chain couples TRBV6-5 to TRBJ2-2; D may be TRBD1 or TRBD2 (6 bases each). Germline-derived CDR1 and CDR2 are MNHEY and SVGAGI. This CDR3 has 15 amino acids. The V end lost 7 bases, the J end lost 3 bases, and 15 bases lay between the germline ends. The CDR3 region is CASNWGAGYTGELFF. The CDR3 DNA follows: TGTGCCAGCAATTGGGGGGCCGGGTACACCGGGGAGCTGTTTTTT.

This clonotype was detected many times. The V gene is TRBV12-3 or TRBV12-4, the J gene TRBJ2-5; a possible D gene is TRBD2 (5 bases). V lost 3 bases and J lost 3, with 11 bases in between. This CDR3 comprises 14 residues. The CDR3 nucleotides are TGTGCCAGCAGTTTCAGTAGCGCTGAAGAGACCCAGTACTTC. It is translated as CASSFSSAEETQYF.

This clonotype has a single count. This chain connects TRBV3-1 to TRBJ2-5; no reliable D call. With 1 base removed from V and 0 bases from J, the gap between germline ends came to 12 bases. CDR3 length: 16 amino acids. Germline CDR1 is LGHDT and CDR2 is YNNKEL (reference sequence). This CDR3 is CASSQGARAYQETQYF. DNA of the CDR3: TGTGCCAGCAGCCAAGGAGCTAGGGCGTACCAAGAGACCCAGTACTTC.

The CDR3 bases are TGTGCCAGCAGGTCTGGGGCCATATATTTT. Protein sequence: CASRSGAIYF. V is TRBV12-3 or TRBV12-4 and J is TRBJ1-3; D gene uncertain. The CDR3 has 10 amino acids. V lost 6 bases and J lost 11, with 8 bases in between.

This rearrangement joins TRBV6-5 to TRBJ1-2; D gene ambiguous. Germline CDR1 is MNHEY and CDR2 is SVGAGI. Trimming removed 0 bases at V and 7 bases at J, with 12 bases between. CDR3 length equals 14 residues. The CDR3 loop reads CASSYSLGAGGYTF. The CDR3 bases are TGTGCCAGCAGTTACTCGCTGGGAGCGGGTGGCTACACCTTC.

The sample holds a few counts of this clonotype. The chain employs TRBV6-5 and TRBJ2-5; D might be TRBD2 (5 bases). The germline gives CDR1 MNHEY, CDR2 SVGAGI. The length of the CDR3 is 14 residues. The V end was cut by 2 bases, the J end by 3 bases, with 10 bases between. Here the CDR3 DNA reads TGTGCCAGCAGTTACCTAGCCGCGGAAGAGACCCAGTACTTC. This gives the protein CASSYLAAEETQYF.

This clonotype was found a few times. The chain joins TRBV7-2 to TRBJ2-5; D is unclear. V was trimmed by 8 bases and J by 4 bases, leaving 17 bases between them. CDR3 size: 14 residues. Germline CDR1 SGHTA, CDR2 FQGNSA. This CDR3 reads CASRSGVLGETQYF. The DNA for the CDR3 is TGTGCCAGCCGCAGTGGGGTCTTGGGAGAGACCCAGTACTTC.

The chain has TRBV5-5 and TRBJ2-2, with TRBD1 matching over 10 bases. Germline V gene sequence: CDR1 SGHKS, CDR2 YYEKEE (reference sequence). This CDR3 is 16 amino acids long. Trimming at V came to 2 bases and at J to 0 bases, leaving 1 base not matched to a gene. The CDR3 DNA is TGTGCCAGCAGCTTTGGACAGGGGGCGAACACCGGGGAGCTGTTTTTT. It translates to CASSFGQGANTGELFF.

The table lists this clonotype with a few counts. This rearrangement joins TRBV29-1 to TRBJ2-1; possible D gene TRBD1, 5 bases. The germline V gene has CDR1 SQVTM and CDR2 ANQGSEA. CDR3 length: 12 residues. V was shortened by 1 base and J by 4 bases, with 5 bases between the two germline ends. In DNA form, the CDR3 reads TGCAGCGTTGAAGCAGGGTACAATGAGCAGTTCTTC. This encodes CSVEAGYNEQFF.

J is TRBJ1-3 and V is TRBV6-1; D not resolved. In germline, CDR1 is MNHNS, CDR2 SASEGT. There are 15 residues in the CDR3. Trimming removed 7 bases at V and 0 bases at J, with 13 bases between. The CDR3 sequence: CASTRHTGSGNTIYF. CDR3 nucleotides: TGTGCCAGCACCCGGCACACCGGCTCTGGAAACACCATATATTTT.